The clone carrying this TCR beta chain was seen only a few times. This sample is drawn from a study of T-cell memory formation after mild COVID-19. This CDR3 is 15 amino acids long. Trimming shortened V by 3 bases and J by 3 bases, and 15 bases separated the two germline ends. Per germline, CDR1 MNHEY and CDR2 SVGEGT. Barcoded TCR alpha and TCR beta cDNA libraries with UMIs came from 5'RACE using constant-segment primers. One entry per CDR3 protein results from TCRdb running MiXCR on the 5' RACE reads. The sample yields tens of thousands of distinct CDR3 sequences, approximately 13% seen once. The sequencing sample was made of PBMCs or a T cell subset sorted from them (not recorded which). This chain links TRBV6-2 or TRBV6-3 with TRBJ2-7; maybe TRBD2 (6 bases). The origin of this receptor is an adult woman who had mild COVID-19 (a few samples of this study predate the infection). Cell type and time point are not known. The CDR3: CASSYWDFPGYEQYF. The CDR3 DNA reads TGTGCCAGCAGTTATTGGGACTTCCCCGGCTACGAGCAGTACTTC.